This record looks at one T cell receptor beta chain sequence and its context. Its antigen is unidentified. This sample stems from a study of radiation and T cells in renal cell carcinoma. Study conclusions and caveats: In blood, top tumor clones expanded by 2 weeks, shrinking by 4. Pretreatment tumor biopsies were lacking, so baseline clonotypes are unknown.

Profiling relied on immunoSEQ multiplex PCR, and the TCRdb table lists in-frame clones only, not all of them. The data contain over 60,000 clones, roughly 85% of them singletons. The sample's time point: blood 4 weeks post-SBRT, at nephrectomy. The treatment is: 15 Gy SBRT to primary tumor, nephrectomy 4 weeks later. Nephrectomy followed 15 Gy stereotactic body radiation by 4 weeks. This renal cell carcinoma was of the clear cell type. Germline V gene sequence: CDR1 MNHEY, CDR2 SVGAGI. The CDR3 extends over 16 amino acids. The junction had 19 bases not matched to a gene; V was cut back by 4 bases and J by 11 bases.

The TCR was taken from a woman in her sixties with renal cell carcinoma. This sequence joins TRBV6-5 and TRBJ2-5; 7 bases fit TRBD1. The sequencing here drew on blood, taken from a patient whose treatment included radiotherapy and nephrectomy. The DNA for the CDR3 is TGTGCCAGCAGTTCTCTTCTTTCAAGGGGGCGTGGGGAGCAGTACTTC. Encoded protein: CASSSLLSRGRGEQYF.